Below, 2 T cell receptor beta chains from the same sample are listed, as sequenced in a study of T cell repertoires in cytomegalovirus infection. Their cognate antigens are unknown. TCRdb re-analysed the reads in MiXCR, keeping a single row per CDR3 protein. The sample holds about 890,000 distinct CDR3 sequences, approximately 31% seen once. The material sequenced was cultured CD8+ T cells from PBMCs, taken from culture after CMV antigen stimulation. The receptor set was obtained from a human donor in good health (CMV status not recorded). Some clones in this sample may be carry-over from other donors' samples.

The V and J genes are TRBV6-8 and TRBJ2-5; 8 bases agree with TRBD1. Germline loops: CDR1 MNHGY, CDR2 SAAAGT. After removal of 10 bases from V and 2 bases from J, the junction contained 9 bases not matched to a gene. There are 14 residues in the CDR3. CDR3 protein: CATLWTGWQETQYF. In DNA, the CDR3 is TGTGCCACCCTTTGGACAGGGTGGCAAGAGACCCAGTACTTC.

This clonotype came up many times. For the CDR3, the DNA is TGTGCCAGCAGCTTAGCGCCAGGGAGCACTGAAGCTTTCTTT. Its translation is CASSLAPGSTEAFF. The V call is TRBV7-6, the J call TRBJ1-1; maybe TRBD1 (5 bases). Germline V gives CDR1 SGHVS, CDR2 FNYEAQ. V was cut by 0 bases and J by 4 bases, with 9 bases left in between. The CDR3 consists of 14 residues.